Below, 30 T cell receptor beta chains from the same sample are listed, as sequenced in a study of T cell clonality in common variable immunodeficiency. Assay: immunoSEQ multiplex PCR; the TCRdb copy retains only in-frame clones and omits some. This table holds approximately 30,000 clones with no singletons; the top ten claim approximately 3.8%. Study conclusions and caveats: Fewer deletions and N-nucleotide insertions were reportedly seen in common variable immunodeficiency TCR beta sequences.

The antigens of these receptors remain unknown. Material for sequencing was peripheral blood mononuclear cells. These receptors all stem from a human donor with common variable immunodeficiency.

This clone rates as medium-sized. The read terminates 3 residues ahead of where the CDR3 ends, so the germline J gene completes it. The V call is TRBV11-3, the J call TRBJ2-7; TRBD1 agrees at 7 bases. The V segment lost 5 bases and the J segment 6 bases; nucleotides outside the gene matches: 4. The length of the CDR3 is 12 residues. Germline V gene lookup returns CDR1 SGHNT and CDR2 YENEEA. The CDR3 here is CASSRGQGEQYF. The sequenced part of the CDR3 DNA is TGTGCCAGCAGCAGGGGGCAGGGCGAG.

This clone was picked up many times. The read terminates 3 residues ahead of where the CDR3 ends, so the germline J gene completes it. J is TRBJ2-3 and V is TRBV19, with D possibly TRBD2 on 5 matching bases. Germline assignment: CDR1 LNHDA and CDR2 SQIVND (reference sequence). CDR3 size: 15 residues. V was clipped by 0 bases and J by 2 bases, with 9 bases between them. This chain's CDR3 is CASSIDRGFTDTQYF. CDR3 DNA (partial): TGTGCCAGTAGTATAGATCGCGGGTTCACAGATACG.

Worth noting for this clone: The CDR3 end is not reached by the read, which stops 3 residues before it; the germline J gene fills it in. This chain joins TRBV18 and TRBJ2-7, with 15 bases matching TRBD2. The CDR3 has 16 residues. Germline V gene data show CDR1 as KGHSH and CDR2 as LQKENI. V lost 5 bases to trimming and J lost 5 bases; unmatched junction nucleotides: 7. The sequenced CDR3 bases are TGTGCCAGCTCATGGACTAGCGGGAGGGTAATCCACGAG. This gives the protein CASSWTSGRVIHE. The whole CDR3 protein is CASSWTSGRVIHEQYF.

There are many counts of this clone. The read finishes 3 residues shy of the CDR3 end, and the germline J gene is used to complete it. This chain uses TRBV19 with TRBJ2-2; D remains unclear. Trimming pared 7 bases from V and 3 bases from J, leaving 15 bases between. CDR3 length: 15 residues. The germline V gene has CDR1 LNHDA and CDR2 SQIVND (reference sequence). CDR3 loop: CASNSVRYDTGELFF. The CDR3 DNA, read in part, is TGTGCCAGTAACTCCGTCCGGTACGACACCGGGGAG.

This clone came up many times. The read ends 3 residues early relative to the CDR3; the germline J gene fills the gap. The chain employs TRBV20-1 and TRBJ2-1; 8 bases fit TRBD2. CDR3 length: 16 residues. Germline CDR1 is DFQATT and CDR2 is SNEGSKA (reference sequence). J lost 4 bases, V lost 1 base, and 9 bases had no gene match. The CDR3 sequence is CSARVGSSGPYNEQFF. The covered CDR3 bases are TGCAGTGCTAGAGTGGGATCTAGCGGGCCTTACAATGAG.

This clone was found a few times. The CDR3 is cut off 3 residues early in the read; its end comes from the germline J gene. This chain links TRBV18 with TRBJ2-1; a weak D match, TRBD2 (6 bases). The CDR3 covers 18 residues. V lost 2 bases, J lost 6 bases, and 23 bases lay in between. Per the germline V gene, CDR1 is KGHSH and CDR2 is LQKENI. CDR3 loop: CASSPGGTGGFGRNEQFF. CDR3 DNA, as far as it was read: TGTGCCAGCTCACCAGGCGGGACTGGAGGGTTCGGGCGCAATGAG.

This clone was seen more than once but under ten times. Partial CDR3 DNA: TGCGCCAGCAGCGCGGGACAGGGGGCAAGCAATTCACCC. Its protein is CASSAGQGASNSP. Given in full, the CDR3 is CASSAGQGASNSPLHF. The gene calls are TRBV5-1 and TRBJ1-6; the match to TRBD1 covers 12 bases. The CDR3 end is not reached by the read, which stops 3 residues before it; the germline J gene fills it in. From germline, CDR1 is SGHRS and CDR2 YFSETQ. This CDR3 is built from 16 residues. V lost 4 bases to trimming and J lost 7 bases; unmatched junction nucleotides: 6.

This clone appeared a few times. The CDR3 spells CSVERQRTETQYF. CDR3 DNA (partial): TGCAGCGTTGAAAGGCAGCGGACAGAGACC. The chain is built from TRBV29-1 and TRBJ2-5, with D perhaps TRBD2 (5 bases). The read comes to an end 3 residues before the CDR3 does, leaving the germline J gene to fill in the end. With 2 bases removed from V and 4 bases from J, the gap between germline ends came to 11 bases. The CDR3 extends over 13 amino acids. The germline gives CDR1 SQVTM, CDR2 ANQGSEA.

This clone was picked up a small number of times. The DNA ends 3 residues before the CDR3 does, and the rest of the CDR3 is filled in from the germline J gene. The V gene is TRBV19, the J gene TRBJ1-1, with 7 bases lining up with TRBD1. CDR1 LNHDA and CDR2 SQIVND come from the germline V gene (reference sequence). The length of the CDR3 is 16 residues. V shed 5 bases and J 1 base; nucleotides not matched to a gene: 10. The sequenced CDR3 bases are TGTGCCAGTAGTGGGCGAAGACAGGGAAGGAACACTGAA. Its translation is CASSGRRQGRNTE. The entire CDR3 reads CASSGRRQGRNTEAFF.

The table lists this clone with a few counts. This CDR3 is CASSLAGAYYGNEQFF. The covered CDR3 bases are TGTGCCAGCAGCTTAGCTGGGGCATACTACGGGAATGAG. The chain links TRBV7-6 to TRBJ2-1; D might be TRBD1 (5 bases). The read ends 3 residues shy of where the CDR3 ends; the end is completed using the germline J gene. The CDR3 contains 16 residues. The germline V gene encodes CDR1 SGHVS and CDR2 FNYEAQ. V was cut by 0 bases and J by 7 bases, with 16 bases left in between.

This clone has ten or more counts. The read terminates 3 residues ahead of where the CDR3 ends, so the germline J gene completes it. The chain uses TRBV5-1 and TRBJ2-5; 7 bases match TRBD1. The CDR3 length is 12 residues. CDR1 is SGHRS and CDR2 is YFSETQ in the germline V gene. V trimming: 10 bases; J trimming: 2 bases; junction bases outside the gene matches: 5. CDR3 amino acids: CALDREQETQYF. The CDR3 bases that were read are TGCGCCTTAGACAGGGAACAAGAGACC.

Incomplete CDR3 DNA: TGTGCCAGCAGTGAAGCGCCAAGGGGCACAGATACG. Amino acids: CASSEAPRGTDT. The complete CDR3 reads CASSEAPRGTDTQYF. The V and J genes are TRBV2 and TRBJ2-3, with no clear D. The read terminates 3 residues ahead of where the CDR3 ends, so the germline J gene completes it. Deletions cut 0 bases from V and 1 base from J, with 8 bases between. This CDR3 region has 15 residues. Germline V gene sequence: CDR1 SNHLY, CDR2 FYNNEI.

This clone was counted ten times or more. From the germline J gene comes the end of the CDR3, since the read stops 3 residues before it. The V call is TRBV7-3, the J call TRBJ2-1, with 12 nucleotides matching TRBD2. V lost 5 bases, J lost 5 bases, and 10 bases stayed unmatched. Germline V gene data show CDR1 as SGHTA and CDR2 as FQGTGA. The CDR3 is 17 amino acids. CDR3 DNA, as far as it was read: TGTGCCAGCAGCCCAAGGGTGCGACTAGCGGGGGACAATGAG. Translated, it gives CASSPRVRLAGDNE. The full CDR3 is CASSPRVRLAGDNEQFF.

This clone was seen ten or more times. The CDR3 end falls 3 residues outside the read, so it is completed with the germline J gene. V and J are TRBV29-1 and TRBJ2-1; D is perhaps TRBD2 (6 bases). The CDR3 is made up of 11 amino acids. Trimming took 7 bases from V and 7 from J, leaving 11 bases between them. Germline V gives CDR1 SQVTM, CDR2 ANQGSEA. This CDR3 is CSGRRGNEQFF. Incomplete CDR3 DNA: TGCAGCGGACGACGGGGGAATGAG.

As to this clone: The CDR3 is cut off 3 residues early in the read; its end comes from the germline J gene. V usage is TRBV7-9 and J usage is TRBJ2-7, with a weak D call TRBD2 (5 bases). V was pared by 5 bases and J by 3 bases, with 17 bases between. CDR1 and CDR2 (germline): SEHNR, FQNEAQ (reference sequence). The CDR3 has 15 residues. CDR3 bases read: TGTGCCAGCAGCCCGAGGTCCGGGGAACTCTACGAG. This encodes CASSPRSGELYE. The full CDR3 is CASSPRSGELYEQYF.

This clone was observed at least ten times. One junction end does not reproduce the germline sequence, and a read error may be involved. The read falls 3 residues short of the CDR3 end, and the missing part is taken from the germline J gene. The chain couples TRBV14 to TRBJ2-3; D is perhaps TRBD2 (5 bases). CDR1 and CDR2 from the germline V gene are SGHDN and FVKESK. The CDR3 sequence is 19 residues long. The sequenced CDR3 bases are TGTGCCAGCACCCAAGGGTTATCTTCGCGGAGGTTTGGCACAGATACG. This codes for CASTQGLSSRRFGTDT. Given in full, the CDR3 is CASTQGLSSRRFGTDTQYF.

This clone showed up just a few times. Coverage ceases 3 residues before the CDR3 finishes, and the germline J gene fills in the end. The rearrangement joins TRBV18 to TRBJ2-7, with 9 bases identical to TRBD1. Germline CDR1 KGHSH, CDR2 LQKENI. Trimming at V came to 3 bases and at J to 3 bases, leaving 6 bases not matched to a gene. The CDR3 covers 15 residues. CDR3 DNA (partial): TGTGCCAGCTCACCCCCCGGGACAGGGCTCTACGAG. Translating gives CASSPPGTGLYE. The complete CDR3 sequence is CASSPPGTGLYEQYF.

This clone was detected a few times. Read coverage stops 3 residues before the CDR3 terminus; the germline J gene supplies the remainder. The genes are TRBV5-1 and TRBJ2-3; 8 nucleotides line up with TRBD2. This CDR3 is 14 amino acids long. Germline assignment: CDR1 SGHRS and CDR2 YFSETQ. This CDR3 is CASSLEGTRGTQYF. CDR3 DNA (partial): TGCGCCAGCAGCTTGGAAGGGACTAGAGGGACG.

A few counts support this clone. The read ends 3 residues shy of where the CDR3 ends; the end is completed using the germline J gene. The chain combines TRBV7-2 with TRBJ1-6, with D possibly TRBD1 on 5 matching bases. Germline assignment: CDR1 SGHTA and CDR2 FQGNSA. With 2 bases removed from V and 4 bases from J, the gap between germline ends came to 9 bases. This CDR3 is 15 amino acids long. The part of the CDR3 DNA that was read is TGTGCCAGCAGCTTATCGACAGCGTATAATTCACCC. As protein: CASSLSTAYNSP. The whole CDR3 protein is CASSLSTAYNSPLHF.

At least ten counts were recorded for this clone. The read gets to within 3 residues of the CDR3 end, and the germline J gene fills in the rest. The rearrangement uses TRBV4-1 and TRBJ2-7, with 8 bases that match TRBD2. There are 15 residues in the CDR3. Losses at the gene ends were 3 bases for V and 2 bases for J; bases not matched to a gene: 6. Germline-derived CDR1 and CDR2 are MGHRA and YSYEKL. CDR3 sequence: CASSHGPGGAYEQYF. Partial CDR3 DNA: TGCGCCAGCAGCCACGGACCGGGAGGGGCCTACGAG.

About this clone itself: The sequenced fragment ends 3 residues before the CDR3 boundary, so the rest is inferred from the germline J gene. The V and J genes are TRBV7-9 and TRBJ2-1; D possibly corresponds to TRBD2 (5 bases). V gave up 7 bases and J gave up 5 bases, with 9 bases separating them. The CDR3 length is 12 residues. Germline CDR1 and CDR2: SEHNR and FQNEAQ (reference sequence). The CDR3: CASTPGNNEQFF. The DNA read from the CDR3 is TGTGCCAGCACCCCGGGGAACAATGAG.

The table lists this clone with many counts. Read data end 3 residues before the CDR3 end; the end is taken from the germline J gene. Other DNA sequences in this specimen translate into the identical CDR3. This chain uses TRBV7-3 with TRBJ2-1; the match to TRBD2 covers 11 bases. CDR1 and CDR2 (germline): SGHTA, FQGTGA. The CDR3 is 16 amino acids. V dropped 5 bases and J dropped 1; count of bases not matched to a gene: 4. The sequenced part of the CDR3 DNA is TGTGCCAGCAGCCCCATAGCGGGAGGGTCCTACAATGAG. Amino acid sequence: CASSPIAGGSYNE. The full CDR3 sequence reads CASSPIAGGSYNEQFF.

On this clone: Sequencing ends 3 residues short of the CDR3 end; the germline J gene provides the rest. The chain carries TRBV5-1 and TRBJ2-3, with 11 bases matching TRBD2. This CDR3 has 16 residues. Per germline, CDR1 SGHRS and CDR2 YFSETQ. The CDR3 protein is CASSTLAGGNLWTQYF. The sequenced CDR3 bases are TGCGCCAGCAGCACCCTAGCGGGGGGAAATTTGTGGACG. The variable domain in full, completed from reference TRBV5-1 and TRBJ2-3, reads KAGVTQTPRYLIKTRGQQVTLSCSPISGHRSVSWYQQTPGQGLQFLFEYFSETQRNKGNFPGRFSGRQFSNSRSEMNVSTLELGDSALYLCASSTLAGGNLWTQYFGPGTRLTVL.

Details on this clone: The CDR3 end falls 3 residues outside the read, so it is completed with the germline J gene. The V and J genes are TRBV20-1 and TRBJ2-1; tentative D call: TRBD1 (6 bases). Germline V gene sequence: CDR1 DFQATT, CDR2 SNEGSKA (reference sequence). Trimming stripped 6 bases from V and 8 bases from J, with 17 bases between. The CDR3 loop spans 13 amino acids. The CDR3 bases that were read are TGCAGTGCCGCTAGAGGGGGTATCTATGAG. This translates into CSAARGGIYE. The CDR3 in full is CSAARGGIYEQFF.

A note on this clone: The missing CDR3 end, 3 residues past where the read stops, is filled in from the germline J gene. The chain has TRBV5-1 and TRBJ2-3; TRBD2 agrees at 7 bases. Trimming removed 4 bases from V and 6 bases from J; junction bases left unmatched: 8. The germline V gene encodes CDR1 SGHRS and CDR2 YFSETQ. The CDR3 extends over 14 amino acids. CDR3 region: CASSRTLAADTQYF. CDR3 DNA, as far as it was read: TGCGCCAGCAGCCGAACCCTAGCGGCCGATACG.

Note on this clone: The missing CDR3 end, 3 residues past where the read stops, is filled in from the germline J gene. The rearrangement links TRBV5-1 to TRBJ2-5; 7 bases are a match to TRBD2. The germline CDR1 and CDR2 sequences are SGHRS and YFSETQ. The ends lost 0 bases at V and 5 bases at J; junction bases unmatched: 7. CDR3 length: 15 amino acids. The CDR3 reads CASSLVAGVGETQYF. CDR3 DNA, as far as it was read: TGCGCCAGCAGCTTGGTGGCGGGGGTTGGGGAGACC.

This clone turned up a few times. The read ends 3 residues early relative to the CDR3; the germline J gene fills the gap. The chain joins TRBV19 to TRBJ1-2; TRBD1 aligns across 10 bases. The CDR3 loop spans 13 amino acids. V lost 11 bases, J lost 7 bases, and 10 bases stayed unmatched. CDR1 and CDR2 from the germline V gene are LNHDA and SQIVND (reference sequence). Partial CDR3 DNA: TGTGCCTCTGCGGACAGGGGGTTTCTTGGC. It codes for CASADRGFLG. The CDR3 reads in full as CASADRGFLGYTF.

A remark on this clone: Coverage ceases 3 residues before the CDR3 finishes, and the germline J gene fills in the end. The V gene is TRBV7-9, the J gene TRBJ1-5; 8 positions match TRBD1. Trimming at V came to 5 bases and at J to 5 bases, leaving 8 bases not matched to a gene. Germline CDR1 is SEHNR and CDR2 is FQNEAQ (reference sequence). The CDR3 runs 15 residues. CDR3 amino acids: CASSTTQGADQPQHF. The CDR3 bases that were read are TGTGCCAGCAGCACCACCCAGGGGGCGGATCAGCCC.

This clone was detected ten times or more. Sequencing ends 3 residues short of the CDR3 end; the germline J gene provides the rest. The gene calls are TRBV5-1 and TRBJ1-1; tentatively, D is TRBD1 (6 bases). Germline V lookup: CDR1 SGHRS, CDR2 YFSETQ. The V gene lost 3 bases and the J gene lost 0 bases, with 12 bases spanning the gap. This CDR3 contains 15 residues. The sequenced CDR3 bases are TGCGCCAGCAGCTCGGAGACAGGAATGAACACTGAA. This translates into CASSSETGMNTE. The full CDR3 sequence reads CASSSETGMNTEAFF.

As regards this clone: With the read ending 3 residues before the CDR3 end, the germline J gene is used to fill in that end. This chain joins TRBV29-1 and TRBJ2-3; TRBD1 might be the D (6 bases). Germline V lookup: CDR1 SQVTM, CDR2 ANQGSEA. The CDR3 sequence is 14 residues long. The V and J ends lost 8 bases and 3 bases respectively, with 18 bases between them. Partial CDR3 DNA: TGCAGCACGCGCCTACAGGGTTGGACAGATACG. This encodes CSTRLQGWTDT. In full, the CDR3 is CSTRLQGWTDTQYF.